The 22 T cell receptor delta chains listed next were all sequenced from one sample in a study of γδ T cells in repeated Plasmodium falciparum infection. Vgamma9/Vdelta2+ and Vdelta2-negative gammadelta T cells were flow-sorted from PBMC for bulk sequencing. TCRdb re-called the multiplex PCR reads using CATT. The table records 75,000 to 95,000 delta-chain clones, approximately 0.96% of them present only once. The sequencing sample was made of gamma-delta T cells from blood. The receptor set was obtained from a pool of human donors (malaria-infected and uninfected, not separated).

Regarding this clone: Translating this DNA gives a protein that differs at residue 5 from the TCRdb one, which belongs to a much larger clone; a read error is likely, and the protein shown is this translation. V gene TRDV1 combines with J gene TRDJ2, with 13 bases aligning to TRDD3. No J gene was available from TCRdb, and it was assigned here by a germline match of the DNA. This CDR3 contains 22 residues. Per the germline V gene, CDR1 is TSWWSYY and CDR2 is QGS. The ends lost 4 bases at V and 4 bases at J; junction bases unmatched: 21. In nucleotides, the CDR3 is TGTGCTCTTGGGGGTCAAGCCTTCCTTGGGTACTGGGGGATACGTTGGACAGCACAACTCTTCTTT. Its translation: CALGGQAFLGYWGIRWTAQLFF.

This clone was counted at least ten times. TCRdb attributes to this sequence the protein of a much larger clone, which differs from the DNA translation at residue 13; a read error is likely, and the protein displayed is translated from the DNA. The gene calls are TRDV2 and TRDJ1, with TRDD3 identical over 13 bases. The J gene, not given by TCRdb, was assigned here from a germline match of the nucleotide sequence. J gave up 0 bases and V 0 bases, and 12 bases lay outside the gene matches. CDR3 length equals 20 residues. Germline-derived CDR1 and CDR2 are GEAIGNYY and EKD. CDR3 in amino acids: CACDTLVLGDTREDTDKLIF. The CDR3 DNA follows: TGTGCCTGTGACACCCTGGTACTGGGGGATACGCGGGAGGACACCGATAAACTCATCTTT.

This clone was recorded a few times. Translating this DNA gives a protein that differs at residue 5 from the TCRdb one, which belongs to a much larger clone; a read error is likely, and the protein shown is this translation. J is TRDJ1 and V is TRDV1; D gene ambiguous. CDR1 is TSWWSYY, CDR2 QGS, per germline. There are 16 residues in the CDR3. Trimming stripped 4 bases from V and 8 bases from J, with 23 bases between. The CDR3 nucleotides are TGTGCTCTTGGGGGACTGCTGATTTCCCAAGCGGGGAAACTCATCTTT. Encoded protein: CALGGLLISQAGKLIF.

The table lists this clone with a few counts. Translating this DNA gives a protein that differs at residue 9 from the TCRdb one, which belongs to a much larger clone; a read error is likely, and the protein shown is this translation. The CDR3 DNA reads TGTGCTCTTGGGGAACTCCAAGCTACACTGGGGGAATTAAGGTACACCGATAAACTCATCTTT. Protein product: CALGELQATLGELRYTDKLIF. J is TRDJ1 and V is TRDV1; 9 nucleotides line up with TRDD3. The J gene, left out of TCRdb, was set here by checking the DNA against germline. Per the germline V gene, CDR1 is TSWWSYY and CDR2 is QGS. The CDR3 sequence is 21 residues long. Unmatched junction bases numbered 17, after V lost 0 bases and J lost 0 bases.

This clone was seen more than once but under ten times. A far larger clone is one base from this, pointing to a likely read error. Other DNA sequences of this sample code for an identical CDR3. V gene TRDV2 was called; the J gene was not; the D call of TRDD3 is as the table states it, not checked on the DNA. The CDR3 spans 17 residues. Looked up from germline, CDR1 is GEAIGNYY and CDR2 is EKD. CDR3 residues: CACDPVLGDTLRGRLIF. The CDR3 nucleotides are TGTGCCTGTGACCCCGTACTGGGGGATACGCTGCGAGGTCGGCTCATCTTT.

This clone has just a few counts. This likely traces to a read error, being one base from a far larger clone. The same CDR3 also results from other DNA sequences found in this sample. The chain employs TRDV1 and TRDJ1, with D unclear. This CDR3 is built from 18 residues. CDR1 TSWWSYY and CDR2 QGS come from the germline V gene. CDR3 residues: CALGDQRLSDCNTDKLIF. The DNA for the CDR3 is TGTGCTCTTGGGGACCAAAGACTTTCTGACTGTAACACCGATAAGCTCATCTTT.

In the case of this clone: This likely traces to a read error, being one base from a far larger clone. Other nucleotide sequences from this sample produce the same CDR3. V usage is TRDV1 and J usage is TRDJ1, with 12 bases matching TRDD3. Germline matching of the DNA provided the J gene here, since TCRdb leaves it blank. Germline assignment: CDR1 TSWWSYY and CDR2 QGS. This CDR3 region has 22 residues. The CDR3 bases are TGCGCTCTTGGGGAATCCTTCTCTTCCTCGCTACTGGGGGATACTGGGACCGATAAACTCATCTTT. This codes for CALGESFSSSLLGDTGTDKLIF.

Remarks on this clone: TCRdb lists the protein of a much larger clone for this DNA, which differs at residue 8, so this is likely a read error; the protein given here is translated from the DNA itself. J is TRDJ1 and V is TRDV2; the D is unclear. The J gene was not available in TCRdb and was assigned here by matching the DNA to germline segments. The germline CDR1 and CDR2 sequences are GEAIGNYY and EKD. The CDR3 is 16 residues long. Trimming removed 0 bases from V and 2 bases from J, with 15 bases in between. CDR3 loop: CACDTVLCTGTDKLIF. CDR3 coding DNA: TGTGCCTGTGACACCGTTCTCTGTACGGGGACCGATAAACTCATCTTT.

The sample holds a few counts of this clone. This likely reflects a read error, since a far larger clone is one base away. The sample holds other DNA sequences that translate to the same CDR3. The V gene was identified as TRDV1, while no J gene was called; TRDD3 is the table's D call, not checked against the DNA. This CDR3 contains 26 residues. The germline CDR1 and CDR2 sequences are TSWWSYY and QGS. The CDR3 region is CALGELEAYKARRGWGILADTDKLIF. CDR3 in DNA: TGTGCTCTTGGGGAACTAGAGGCCTACAAGGCCCGCCGTGGCTGGGGGATACTGGCGGACACCGATAAGCTCATCTTT.

This clone was recorded a few times. The protein TCRdb lists belongs to a much larger clone and differs from this DNA's translation at residue 5, which points to a read error; the protein shown is made from the DNA. The J gene is TRDJ1, the V gene TRDV2, with 8 bases fitting TRDD3. The CDR3 sequence is 17 residues long. The V gene's germline CDR1 is GEAIGNYY and CDR2 EKD. The V and J ends lost 8 bases and 0 bases, in that order; junction bases with no gene match: 16. The CDR3 here is CAFTRTGGSQYTDKLIF. The CDR3 nucleotides are TGTGCCTTTACCCGGACTGGGGGTTCTCAGTACACCGATAAACTCATCTTT.

This clone has just a few counts. TCRdb's listed protein matches a much larger clone and diverges from this DNA's translation at residue 14, likely through a read error; the protein shown comes from the DNA. This chain uses TRDV1 with TRDJ1; TRDD3 matches at 10 bases. The CDR3 spans 20 residues. V lost 4 bases, J lost 3 bases, and 20 bases stayed unmatched. Germline assignment: CDR1 TSWWSYY and CDR2 QGS. The CDR3 DNA sequence: TGTGCTCTTGGGGTCAAGTACTGGGGGATCCCTCCTCCTGACCCCGATAAACTCATCTTT. Translating gives CALGVKYWGIPPPDPDKLIF.

As regards this clone: A read error likely explains why the TCRdb protein, taken from a much larger clone, differs from this DNA's translation at residue 12; the protein shown is translated from the DNA. The gene calls are TRDV2 and TRDJ1, with TRDD3 matching 10 bases. The J gene comes from matching the DNA to germline here; TCRdb lacks it. The CDR3 length is 20 residues. Germline lookup yields CDR1 GEAIGNYY and CDR2 EKD. V dropped 0 bases and J dropped 0; count of bases not matched to a gene: 15. As DNA, the CDR3 is TGTGCCTGTGACACCGTCCCTACTGGGGGATTGGAGGGGTACACCGATAAACTCATCTTT. Translation: CACDTVPTGGLEGYTDKLIF.

As regards this clone: A far larger clone differs by one base, so this is likely a read error. The same CDR3 can be traced to other DNA sequences in this sample. V usage is TRDV3 and J usage is TRDJ1, with 13 bases aligning to TRDD3. TCRdb does not report a J gene; here it was assigned by matching the DNA to germline references. CDR3 size: 23 residues. V lost 3 bases, J lost 0 bases, and 28 bases stayed unmatched. Germline loops: CDR1 TVYSNPD, CDR2 GDNSRS (reference sequence). Written as DNA, the CDR3 is TGTGCCTTCCCCACCGGATTCCCGAGGCCCCACTGGGGGATACGCTCGTACACCGATAAACTCATCTTT. Amino acid sequence: CAFPTGFPRPHWGIRSYTDKLIF. The entire variable domain, with the rest obtained from reference TRDV3 and TRDJ1, is as follows: CDKVTQSSPDQTVASGSEVVLLCTYDTVYSNPDLFWYRIRPDYSFQFVFYGDNSRSEGADFTQGRFSVKHILTQKAFHLVISPVRTEDSATYYCAFPTGFPRPHWGIRSYTDKLIFGKGTRVTVEP.

Points on this clone: A single base is all that separates this from a far larger clone, so a read error is likely. The sample has other DNA sequences that encode this CDR3 too. The V gene is TRDV1, the J gene TRDJ1, with D possibly being TRDD3 (6 bases). The CDR3 loop spans 20 amino acids. From germline, CDR1 is TSWWSYY and CDR2 QGS. CDR3 region: CALGESKSRSPGEYTDKLIF. CDR3 coding DNA: TGTGCTCTTGGGGAATCGAAATCCCGCTCGCCTGGGGAGTACACCGATAAGCTCATCTTT.

To note about this clone: TCRdb records a much larger clone's protein for this DNA, with a difference at residue 13 that likely arises from a read error; the protein given is the translation of the DNA. CDR3 region: CALGEPTFFCPNRGIPCYTDKLIF. The CDR3, as DNA: TGTGCTCTTGGGGAACCCACCTTTTTCTGTCCTAACCGGGGGATACCCTGCTACACCGATAAACTCATCTTT. This sequence joins TRDV1 and TRDJ1; 9 bases align to TRDD3. As TCRdb names no J gene, one was assigned here on the basis of a DNA match to germline. The junction had 27 bases not matched to a gene; V was cut back by 1 base and J by 0 bases. CDR1 TSWWSYY and CDR2 QGS come from the germline V gene. CDR3 length: 24 residues.

About this clone itself: TCRdb attributes to this sequence the protein of a much larger clone, which differs from the DNA translation at residue 10; a read error is likely, and the protein displayed is translated from the DNA. The chain combines TRDV1 with TRDJ1, with D perhaps matching TRDD3 (6 bases). The J gene is not listed in TCRdb, so it was assigned here from a DNA match to germline. Germline lookup yields CDR1 TSWWSYY and CDR2 QGS. The CDR3 loop spans 18 amino acids. V was pared by 0 bases and J by 4 bases, with 21 bases between. Written as DNA, the CDR3 is TGTGCTCTTGGGGAACTCCCGGGGCTACCGGGGGACAACGATAAACTCATCTTT. It codes for CALGELPGLPGDNDKLIF.

This clone was observed a handful of times. A far larger clone is a single base away, which makes a read error likely. The chain joins TRDV2 to TRDJ1, with TRDD3 matching 8 bases. TCRdb is silent on the J gene; assignment here came from matching the DNA to germline. CDR3 length: 19 residues. J lost 5 bases, V lost 0 bases, and 19 bases had no gene match. Germline V gene lookup returns CDR1 GEAIGNYY and CDR2 EKD. CDR3 DNA sequence: TGTGCCTGTGACACCGTACTACGTACTGGGGGCCCCCAAAAGGATAAACTCATCTTT. This gives the protein CACDTVLRTGGPQKDKLIF.

Points on this clone: Since a far larger clone is one base different, this is likely a read error. Other DNA sequences in the sample encode the same CDR3. This chain connects TRDV2 to TRDJ1, with no clear D. TCRdb lists no J gene, so it was determined here by aligning the DNA to germline. The CDR3 is 15 residues long. The V and J ends lost 1 base and 0 bases respectively, with 11 bases between them. Per the germline V gene, CDR1 is GEAIGNYY and CDR2 is EKD. CDR3 sequence (DNA): TGTGCCTGTGACACAGGGGCAGGCTACACCGATAAACTCATCTTT. Residues: CACDTGAGYTDKLIF.

As regards this clone: A read error is likely here: a far larger clone is one base away. This sample includes further DNA sequences coding for the same CDR3. CDR3 coding DNA: TGTGCTCTCGGGGAAACTAGGACTGGGGGATACCTATCGACAAAACTCATCTTT. Translation gives CALGETRTGGYLSTKLIF. The J gene is TRDJ1, the V gene TRDV1; 12 positions agree with TRDD3. TCRdb offers no J gene call, so here the DNA was matched to germline to obtain one. From germline, CDR1 is TSWWSYY and CDR2 QGS. This CDR3 is 18 amino acids long.

Worth noting for this clone: This likely came from a read error, as a far larger clone is one base away. The sample has other DNA sequences that encode this CDR3 too. The chain links TRDV1 to TRDJ1, with D possibly matching TRDD3 (6 bases). CDR1 TSWWSYY and CDR2 QGS come from the germline V gene. This CDR3 spans 15 amino acids. CDR3 DNA: TGTGCTCTTGGGGAAGTAGAGGATACAACCGATAAACTCATATTT. It translates to CALGEVEDTTDKLIF.

This clone was observed a handful of times. The protein TCRdb gives is from a much larger clone and does not agree with this DNA's translation at residue 14, likely a read error; the protein shown here comes from the DNA. This sequence joins TRDV1 and TRDJ1, with 7 bases matching TRDD3. TCRdb is silent on the J gene; assignment here came from matching the DNA to germline. CDR1 is TSWWSYY, CDR2 QGS, per germline. The CDR3 spans 19 residues. J gave up 3 bases and V 3 bases, and 19 bases lay outside the gene matches. Here the CDR3 DNA reads TGTGCTCTTGGGGATCGCGGCCTTTGGGGGACCCTGTACGCCGATAAACTCATCTTT. Translated: CALGDRGLWGTLYADKLIF.

There are a few counts of this clone. A far larger clone is one nucleotide away, so this likely arose from a read error. The sample carries other DNA sequences with the same CDR3. The V gene is TRDV3, the J gene TRDJ1; tentative D call: TRDD2 (6 bases). This CDR3 spans 23 amino acids. The V end was cut by 5 bases, the J end by 0 bases, with 43 bases between. Germline assignment: CDR1 TVYSNPD and CDR2 GDNSRS (reference sequence). CDR3 in amino acids: CAPHFDDSFHKVLGDGYTDKLIF. The CDR3 DNA reads as TGTGCCCCGCATTTCGACGATTCCTTCCATAAGGTACTAGGGGACGGGTACACCGATAAACTCATCTTT.